The 10 T cell receptor beta chains given below trace back to one sample, sequenced in a study of tumor-infiltrating lymphocytes in localized non-small cell lung cancer. TCRdb's copy holds only in-frame clones and misses some; the assay was immunoSEQ multiplex PCR. This table has 10,000 to 15,000 clones, 70% to 85% appearing once. Material for sequencing was uninvolved lung tissue not adjacent to the tumor. The receptors originated from a human donor with non-small cell lung cancer.

The chain uses TRBV7-8 and TRBJ2-1; either TRBD1 or TRBD2 may supply D (5 bases each). The germline CDR1 and CDR2 sequences are SGHVS and FQNEAQ. The V gene lost 6 bases and the J gene lost 6 bases, with 21 bases spanning the gap. This CDR3 is 16 amino acids long. This CDR3 reads CASSLTGRGLANEQFF. The DNA of the CDR3 is TGTGCCAGCAGTTTAACAGGACGAGGGCTAGCCAATGAGCAGTTCTTC. Supplemented by reference TRBV7-8 and TRBJ2-1, the full variable domain reads GAGVSQSPRYKVAKRGQDVALRCDPISGHVSLFWYQQALGQGPEFLTYFQNEAQLDKSGLPSDRFFAERPEGSVSTLKIQRTQQEDSAVYLCASSLTGRGLANEQFFGPGTRLTVL.

This chain connects TRBV27 to TRBJ1-1; 8 positions match TRBD1. J gave up 4 bases and V 5 bases, and 3 bases lay outside the gene matches. Per the germline V gene, CDR1 is MNHEY and CDR2 is SMNVEV (reference sequence). CDR3 length: 13 amino acids. CDR3 in DNA: TGTGCCAGCAGTACAGGGGGGGGCACTGAAGCTTTCTTT. Its protein product is CASSTGGGTEAFF.

CDR3 sequence: CSVLRQDDYGYTF. For the CDR3, the DNA is TGCAGCGTGTTAAGACAGGACGACTATGGCTACACCTTC. The chain has TRBV29-1 and TRBJ1-2; possibly TRBD1 for D (6 bases). CDR1 and CDR2 from the germline V gene are SQVTM and ANQGSEA. This CDR3 contains 13 residues. The germline V and J ends were trimmed by 6 bases and 3 bases, with 14 bases remaining between them.

This chain uses TRBV10-2 with TRBJ1-5, with D unresolved. The germline V gene encodes CDR1 WSHSY and CDR2 SAAADI. V lost 8 bases, J lost 6 bases, and 14 bases lay in between. The CDR3 has 13 amino acids. As DNA, the CDR3 is TGCGCCAGCTCCCTGTATGAGAGTCAGCCCCAGCATTTT. Its translation: CASSLYESQPQHF.

The rearrangement links TRBV14 to TRBJ1-1; 7 positions agree with TRBD1. Losses at the gene ends were 4 bases for V and 11 bases for J; bases not matched to a gene: 10. This CDR3 has 13 amino acids. CDR1 is SGHDN, CDR2 FVKESK, per germline. The CDR3 reads CASSLQGEVRAFF. The CDR3 DNA follows: TGTGCCAGCAGCCTTCAGGGGGAGGTGCGGGCTTTCTTT. Variable domain in full (rest from reference TRBV14 and TRBJ1-1): EAGVTQFPSHSVIEKGQTVTLRCDPISGHDNLYWYRRVMGKEIKFLLHFVKESKQDESGMPNNRFLAERTGGTYSTLKVQPAELEDSGVYFCASSLQGEVRAFFGQGTRLTVV.

This clone has just a few counts. The rearrangement links TRBV30 to TRBJ1-5, with D perhaps TRBD1 (5 bases). V dropped 0 bases and J dropped 6 bases, with 9 bases sitting between them. This CDR3 is 13 amino acids long. The germline V gene has CDR1 GTSNPN and CDR2 SVGIG (reference sequence). In DNA, the CDR3 is TGTGCCTGGAGTGTAGGGGAAGGTCAGCCCCAGCATTTT. Translation: CAWSVGEGQPQHF.

V gene TRBV4-3 combines with J gene TRBJ2-4; 8 bases map to TRBD1. Germline CDR1 LGHNA, CDR2 YSLEER. V trimming: 0 bases; J trimming: 0 bases; junction bases outside the gene matches: 19. The CDR3 sequence is 22 residues long. In nucleotides, the CDR3 is TGCGCCAGCAGCCAAGAGGTTAGAACAGGGGGTCGAGCCAAGTTAGCCAAAAACATTCAGTACTTC. It translates to CASSQEVRTGGRAKLAKNIQYF.

This chain joins TRBV7-2 and TRBJ2-5; 11 bases are shared with TRBD2. This CDR3 region has 13 residues. V lost 5 bases, J lost 5 bases, and 1 base stayed unmatched. The V gene's germline CDR1 is SGHTA and CDR2 FQGNSA. The CDR3 DNA is TGTGCCAGCAGCCGGACTAGCGGGGAGACCCAGTACTTC. As protein: CASSRTSGETQYF. Drawing the rest from reference TRBV7-2 and TRBJ2-5, the complete variable domain is GAGVSQSPSNKVTEKGKDVELRCDPISGHTALYWYRQSLGQGLEFLIYFQGNSAPDKSGLPSDRFSAERTGGSVSTLTIQRTQQEDSAVYLCASSRTSGETQYFGPGTRLLVL.

V usage is TRBV7-2 and J usage is TRBJ1-6, with 7 bases that match TRBD1. The J segment lost 10 bases and the V segment lost 5 bases, leaving 11 bases of the junction unmatched. CDR1 is SGHTA and CDR2 is FQGNSA in the germline V gene. The CDR3 covers 15 residues. Here the CDR3 DNA reads TGTGCCAGCAGCCCCCAGACAGGGCGAGGATCACCCCTCCACTTT. Amino acid sequence: CASSPQTGRGSPLHF.

This rearrangement joins TRBV10-2 to TRBJ1-2, with D possibly being TRBD1 (5 bases). Per the germline V gene, CDR1 is WSHSY and CDR2 is SAAADI. Trimming removed 2 bases at V and 10 bases at J, with 11 bases between. The CDR3 runs to 12 residues. The CDR3 is CASSETQGPYTF. The CDR3, as DNA: TGCGCCAGCAGTGAGACGCAGGGTCCCTACACCTTC.